This TCR beta chain stems from a study of blood T cell repertoires in COVID-19. Study as a whole: Sites across the United States, Italy and Spain contributed samples from acute and convalescent COVID-19. PBMCs, B-cell-depleted T cells, or T cells provided the cDNA or gDNA that made up the material.

The CDR3 spans 17 residues. The germline V gene has CDR1 SGHRS and CDR2 YFSETQ. J gave up 2 bases and V 3 bases, and 10 bases lay outside the gene matches. This clone was seen once. Per the original methods: Nucleated cell counts were estimated from reference gene primer amplification. The protocol was immunoSEQ multiplex PCR, while the TCRdb copy is restricted to in-frame clones and leaves out a portion. The DNA gave D and trimming, while V, J and clone size come from that table. Counted here are around 99,000 clones, approximately 80% occurring once; the ten biggest clones make up around 4.5%. Sample: peripheral blood. The clonotype was recovered from a man aged 65 to 85 with acute or convalescent COVID-19. The chain uses TRBV5-1 and TRBJ2-5, with 10 bases identical to TRBD2. CDR3: CASSSGGASGGQETQYF. The CDR3 DNA follows: TGCGCCAGCAGCTCTGGTGGGGCTAGCGGGGGTCAAGAGACCCAGTACTTC. The entire variable domain, with the rest obtained from reference TRBV5-1 and TRBJ2-5, is as follows: KAGVTQTPRYLIKTRGQQVTLSCSPISGHRSVSWYQQTPGQGLQFLFEYFSETQRNKGNFPGRFSGRQFSNSRSEMNVSTLELGDSALYLCASSSGGASGGQETQYFGPGTRLLVL.